This T cell receptor beta chain derives from a study of shared clonotypes between healthy human individuals. Selected positively for CCR7 and CD45RO-negative, naive CD8 cells excluded terminally differentiated effector memory CD45RA+ cells. For each subset, genomic DNA was distributed in equal portions over several immunoSEQ plates. Assay: immunoSEQ multiplex PCR; the TCRdb copy retains only in-frame clones and omits some. The data hold roughly 2.1 million clones, with 85% to 95% observed a single time. Germline V lookup: CDR1 SGDLS, CDR2 YYNGEE. This CDR3 spans 13 amino acids. V was trimmed by 3 bases and J by 2 bases, leaving 9 bases between them.

J is TRBJ2-7 and V is TRBV9; D possibly uses TRBD1 or TRBD2 (5 bases each). The TCR sequence derives from a man aged 18-30 years in good health. Some clones in this sample may be carry-over from other donors' samples. What was sequenced was naive CD8+ T cells from PBMCs. The CDR3 spells CASSGGPAYEQYF. The CDR3 nucleotides are TGTGCCAGCAGCGGGGGACCGGCCTACGAGCAGTACTTC.